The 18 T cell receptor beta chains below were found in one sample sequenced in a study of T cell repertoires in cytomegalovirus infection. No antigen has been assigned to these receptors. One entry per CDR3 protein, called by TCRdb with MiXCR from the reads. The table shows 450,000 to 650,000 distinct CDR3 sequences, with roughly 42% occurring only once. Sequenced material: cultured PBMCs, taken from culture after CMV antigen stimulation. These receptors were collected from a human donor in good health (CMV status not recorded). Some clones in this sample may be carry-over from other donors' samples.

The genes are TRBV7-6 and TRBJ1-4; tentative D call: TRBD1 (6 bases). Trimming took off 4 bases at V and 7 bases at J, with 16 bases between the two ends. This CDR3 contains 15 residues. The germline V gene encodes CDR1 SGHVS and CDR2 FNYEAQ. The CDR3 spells CASSSDTGFSEKLFF. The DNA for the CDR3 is TGTGCCAGCAGCTCAGACACAGGGTTTAGTGAAAAACTGTTTTTT.

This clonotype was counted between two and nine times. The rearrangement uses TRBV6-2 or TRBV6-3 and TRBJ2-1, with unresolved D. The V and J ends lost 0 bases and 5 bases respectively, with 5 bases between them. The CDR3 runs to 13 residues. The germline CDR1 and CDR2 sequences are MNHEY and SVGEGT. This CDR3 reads CASSYSPNNEQFF. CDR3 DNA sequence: TGTGCCAGCAGTTACTCGCCCAACAATGAGCAGTTCTTC.

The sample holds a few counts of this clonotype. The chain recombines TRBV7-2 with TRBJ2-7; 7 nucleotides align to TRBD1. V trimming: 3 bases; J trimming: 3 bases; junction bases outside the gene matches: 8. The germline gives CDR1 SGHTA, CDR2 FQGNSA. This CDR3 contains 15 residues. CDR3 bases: TGTGCCAGCAGCTTCGGGACAGCGTCGGGCTACGAGCAGTACTTC. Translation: CASSFGTASGYEQYF. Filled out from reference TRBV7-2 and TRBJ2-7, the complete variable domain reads GAGVSQSPSNKVTEKGKDVELRCDPISGHTALYWYRQSLGQGLEFLIYFQGNSAPDKSGLPSDRFSAERTGGSVSTLTIQRTQQEDSAVYLCASSFGTASGYEQYFGPGTRLTVT.

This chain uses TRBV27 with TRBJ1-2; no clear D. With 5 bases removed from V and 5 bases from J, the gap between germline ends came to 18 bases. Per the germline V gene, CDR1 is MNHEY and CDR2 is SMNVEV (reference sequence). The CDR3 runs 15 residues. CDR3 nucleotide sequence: TGTGCCAGCAGTACGGCCCACACCGGATTATATGGCTACACCTTC. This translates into CASSTAHTGLYGYTF.

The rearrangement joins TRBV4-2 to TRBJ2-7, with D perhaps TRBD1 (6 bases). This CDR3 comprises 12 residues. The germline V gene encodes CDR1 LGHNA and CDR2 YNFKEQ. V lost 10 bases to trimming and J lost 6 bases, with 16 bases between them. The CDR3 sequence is CATSWGQREQYF. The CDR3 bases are TGTGCCACAAGCTGGGGGCAACGCGAGCAGTACTTC.

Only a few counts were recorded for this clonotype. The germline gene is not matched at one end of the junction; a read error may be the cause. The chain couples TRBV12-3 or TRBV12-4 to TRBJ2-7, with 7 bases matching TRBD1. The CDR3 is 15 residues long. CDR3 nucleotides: TGTGCCAGCAGTATCCCGACAGGGACCCATGGCGGTAGAGGCTTC. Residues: CASSIPTGTHGGRGF.

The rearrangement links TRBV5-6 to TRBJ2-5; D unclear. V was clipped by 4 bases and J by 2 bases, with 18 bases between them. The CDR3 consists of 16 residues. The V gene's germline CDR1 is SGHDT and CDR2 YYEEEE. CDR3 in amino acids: CASSLTPRPVQETQYF. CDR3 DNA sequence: TGTGCCAGCAGCCTCACCCCTCGTCCAGTACAAGAGACCCAGTACTTC.

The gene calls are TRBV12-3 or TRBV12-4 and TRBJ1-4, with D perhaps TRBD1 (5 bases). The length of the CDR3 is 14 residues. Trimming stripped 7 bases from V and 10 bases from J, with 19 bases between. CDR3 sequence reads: CASTRQIRGGKLFF. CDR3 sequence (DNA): TGTGCCAGCACCCGACAGATTCGGGGAGGAAAACTGTTTTTT.

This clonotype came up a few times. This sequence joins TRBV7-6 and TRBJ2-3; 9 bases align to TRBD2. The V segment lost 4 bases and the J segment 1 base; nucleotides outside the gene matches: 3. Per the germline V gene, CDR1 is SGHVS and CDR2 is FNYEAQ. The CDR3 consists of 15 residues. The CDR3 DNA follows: TGTGCCAGCAGCTGGCGGACTAGCGGCACAGATACGCAGTATTTT. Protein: CASSWRTSGTDTQYF.

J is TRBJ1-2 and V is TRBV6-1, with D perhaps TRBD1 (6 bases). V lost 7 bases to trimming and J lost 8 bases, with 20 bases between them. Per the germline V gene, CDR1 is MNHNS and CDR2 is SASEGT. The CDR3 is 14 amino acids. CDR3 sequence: CASTESSFRGGYTF. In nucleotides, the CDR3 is TGTGCCAGCACCGAATCTTCATTCAGGGGAGGCTACACCTTC.

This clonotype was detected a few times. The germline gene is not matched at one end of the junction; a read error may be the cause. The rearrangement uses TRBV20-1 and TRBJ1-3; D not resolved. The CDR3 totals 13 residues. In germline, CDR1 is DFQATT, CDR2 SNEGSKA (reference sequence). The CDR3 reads CSARGENGNTIYF. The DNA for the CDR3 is TGCAGTGCCAGAGGAGAAAATGGCAACACCATATATTTT.

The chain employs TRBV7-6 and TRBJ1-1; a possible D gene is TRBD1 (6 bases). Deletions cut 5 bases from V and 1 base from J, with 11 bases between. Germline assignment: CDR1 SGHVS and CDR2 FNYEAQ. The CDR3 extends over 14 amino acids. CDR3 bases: TGTGCCAGCAGCCATCCGGGACAGAACACTGAAGCTTTCTTT. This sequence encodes CASSHPGQNTEAFF.

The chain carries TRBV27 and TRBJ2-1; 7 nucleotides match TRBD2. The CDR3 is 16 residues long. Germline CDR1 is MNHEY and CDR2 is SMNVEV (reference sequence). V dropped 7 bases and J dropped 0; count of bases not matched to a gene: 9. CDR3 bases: TGTGCCAGCACCCCTCCGGGAGGAATCTCCTACAATGAGCAGTTCTTC. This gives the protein CASTPPGGISYNEQFF.

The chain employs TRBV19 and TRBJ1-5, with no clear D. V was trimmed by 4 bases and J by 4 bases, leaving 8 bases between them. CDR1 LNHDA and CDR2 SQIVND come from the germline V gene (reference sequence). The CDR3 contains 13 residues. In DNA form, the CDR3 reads TGTGCCAGTAGTACCGATTTAAATCAGCCCCAGCATTTT. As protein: CASSTDLNQPQHF.

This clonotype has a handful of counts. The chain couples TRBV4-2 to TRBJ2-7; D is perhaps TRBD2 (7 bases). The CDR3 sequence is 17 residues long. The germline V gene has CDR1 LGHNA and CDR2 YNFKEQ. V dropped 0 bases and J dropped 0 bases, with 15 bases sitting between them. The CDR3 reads CASSQDGAGASSYEQYF. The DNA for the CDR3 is TGTGCCAGCAGCCAAGATGGCGCGGGGGCCAGCTCCTACGAGCAGTACTTC.

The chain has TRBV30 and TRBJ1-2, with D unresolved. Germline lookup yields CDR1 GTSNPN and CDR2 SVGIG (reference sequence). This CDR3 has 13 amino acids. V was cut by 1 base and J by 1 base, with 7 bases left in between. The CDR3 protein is CAWSAGLNYGYTF. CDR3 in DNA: TGTGCCTGGAGTGCCGGGCTTAACTATGGCTACACCTTC.

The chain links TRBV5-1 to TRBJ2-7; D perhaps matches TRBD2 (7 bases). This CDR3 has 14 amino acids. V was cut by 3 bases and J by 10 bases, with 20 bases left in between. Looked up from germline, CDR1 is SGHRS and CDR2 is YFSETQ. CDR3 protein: CASSSPGGASFQYF. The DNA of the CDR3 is TGCGCCAGCAGCTCTCCGGGGGGCGCGTCTTTTCAGTACTTC.

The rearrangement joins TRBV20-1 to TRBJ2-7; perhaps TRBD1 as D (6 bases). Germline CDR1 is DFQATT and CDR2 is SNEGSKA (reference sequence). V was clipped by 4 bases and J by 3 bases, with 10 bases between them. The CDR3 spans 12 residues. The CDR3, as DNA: TGCAGTGCTACCCGGGACAACTACGAGCAGTACTTC. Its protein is CSATRDNYEQYF.